A selection of T cell receptor beta chains follows, all from one sample in a study of blood T cell repertoires in COVID-19. TCRdb keeps only in-frame clones here, not all; method: immunoSEQ multiplex PCR. The table lists fewer than 85,000 clones, around 91% of them singletons. Specimen: peripheral blood. The receptors originated from a human donor in a cohort sampled during active COVID-19. Both conserved end residues are part of each CDR3. D genes are given only for firm matches. Clone size, where shown, is once, few, many, or a class for clones that have expanded.

>.|TRBJ1-2|TRBD1|TRBV7-2
TGTGCCAGCAGCTTAAACAGGGGGGACTATGGCTACACCTTC
CASSLNRGDYGYTF
>.|TRBJ1-1|.|TRBV7-9
TGTGCCAGCAGTACCGGGACTGAAGCTTTCTTT
CASSTGTEAFF
>.|TRBJ1-1|TRBD1|TRBV3-1/TRBV3-2
TGTGCCAGCAGCCATGGACCGGGACAGGGGGCTGATTGGAACACTGAAGCTTTCTTT
CASSHGPGQGADWNTEAFF
>.|TRBJ2-7|TRBD1|TRBV11-2
TGTGCCAGCAGCTTATGGGACAGCGATTCTTTAGAGCAGTACTTC
CASSLWDSDSLEQYF
>.|TRBJ2-7|TRBD1|TRBV7-8
TGTGCCAGCAGCACCGGACAGGCAGCCTACGAGCAGTACTTC
CASSTGQAAYEQYF
>.|TRBJ1-1|.|TRBV5-1
TGCGCCAGCAGCCCGATGGCAGGCTCGAACACTGAAGCTTTCTTT
CASSPMAGSNTEAFF
>.|TRBJ2-7|TRBD1|TRBV28
TGTGCCAGCAGTTTACGGACAGGGGATTTATTTGGGAACTACGAGCAGTACTTC
CASSLRTGDLFGNYEQYF
>.|TRBJ2-7|TRBD2|TRBV4-2
TGTGCCAGCAGCCAAGAAAGCGGGGGGGCTCGGGAGCAGTACTTC
CASSQESGGAREQYF
>.|TRBJ2-7|.|TRBV27
TGTGCCAGCAGTTTAAAGAATGCGGTCCCCCACGAGCAGTACTTC
CASSLKNAVPHEQYF
>.|TRBJ2-5|.|TRBV27
TGTGCCAGCAGTTTATCCGGAGAGACCCAGTACTTC
CASSLSGETQYF
>once|TRBJ1-2|TRBD1|TRBV6-2/TRBV6-3
TGTGCCAGCAGTTACCCCAACAGGGGCTACTATGGCTACACCTTC
CASSYPNRGYYGYTF
>.|TRBJ1-2|TRBD1|TRBV7-6
TGTGCCAGCAGCCCAGAAGACAGGGTTTGGGGCTATGGCTACACCTTC
CASSPEDRVWGYGYTF
>.|TRBJ1-3|.|TRBV5-6
TGTGCCAGCAGCTTTGGGGCAGGCGCCTCTGGAAACACCATATATTTT
CASSFGAGASGNTIYF
>.|TRBJ1-4|TRBD1|TRBV28
TGTGCCAGCAATGGACAGGCCCGTTATGAAAAACTGTTTTTT
CASNGQARYEKLFF
>.|TRBJ1-6|.|TRBV10-2
TGCGCCAGCAGCGTGGAGGGCGCCCATTCACCCCTCCACTTT
CASSVEGAHSPLHF
>.|TRBJ2-7|TRBD1|TRBV28
TGTGCCAGCACTTCCAGGACAGGGGCATCCGAGCAGTACTTC
CASTSRTGASEQYF
>.|TRBJ1-2|.|TRBV5-6
TGTGCCAGCAGCTCCCGGGGGTTCTATGGCTACACCTTC
CASSSRGFYGYTF
>.|TRBJ1-6|.|TRBV12-3/TRBV12-4
TGTGCCAGCAGTTCCGCGCTCGGAGACCTCCACTTT
CASSSALGDLHF
>.|TRBJ1-6|TRBD1|TRBV28
TGTGCCAGCAGTTTACCCGGGACAGGGGGCTTTTCACCCCTCCACTTT
CASSLPGTGGFSPLHF
>.|TRBJ2-3|.|TRBV13
TGTGCCAGCGGTGGTACTAGCACAGATACGCAGTATTTT
CASGGTSTDTQYF
>once|TRBJ2-6|.|TRBV27
TGTGCCAGCAGTTTGGGCGGGACTGGGGCCAACGTCCTGACTTTC
CASSLGGTGANVLTF
>few|TRBJ1-1|.|TRBV5-6
TGTGCCAGCAGCTTGGTCAGTCCACCCATGAACACTGAAGCTTTCTTT
CASSLVSPPMNTEAFF
>.|TRBJ1-1|TRBD1|TRBV9
TGTGCCAGCAGCGTTGAGCCCGGACAGGGGGCGAGCGTGCGGTACACTGAAGCTTTCTTT
CASSVEPGQGASVRYTEAFF
>.|TRBJ2-7|.|TRBV5-1
TGCGCCAGCAGCGACGAACCCTCGGGCGAGCAGTACTTC
CASSDEPSGEQYF
>.|TRBJ1-3|.|TRBV20-1
TGCAGTGCCACATCTGGAAACACCATATATTTT
CSATSGNTIYF
>.|TRBJ2-5|TRBD1|TRBV20-1
TGCAGTGCTAGTTCTTGGACAGGGGAATTCCAAGAGACCCAGTACTTC
CSASSWTGEFQETQYF
>.|TRBJ2-7|TRBD1|TRBV6-5
TGTGCCAGCAGTCGGACAGGGTTCGCCTACGAGCAGTACTTC
CASSRTGFAYEQYF
>few|TRBJ1-5|.|TRBV21-1
TGTGCCAGCAGCAAAAGATCCGGACAGGGGTGTTTTTCAAAGGGTCAGCCCCAGCATTTT
CASSKRSGQGCFSKGQPQHF
>.|TRBJ2-5|TRBD1|TRBV27
TGTGCCAGCAGTTTCGGGACAGGGGGTGGAGAGACCCAGTACTTC
CASSFGTGGGETQYF
>.|TRBJ2-3|TRBD2|TRBV9
TGTGCCAGCAACAGCGGGGCCACAGATACGCAGTATTTT
CASNSGATDTQYF
>.|TRBJ1-4|.|TRBV7-8
TGTGCCAGCAGCTTATTTCACCCAGTGGGCAGTGAAAAACTGTTTTTT
CASSLFHPVGSEKLFF